This TCR beta chain was observed in a study of CD8 T cells in ankylosing spondylitis. The ends were cut back, 8 bases at V and 0 bases at J, with 16 bases in the middle. The germline gives CDR1 SQVTM, CDR2 ANQGSEA. CDR3 length equals 14 residues. This clonotype was counted only a few times. MiXCR, applied by TCRdb to the 5' RACE reads, yields one record per CDR3 protein. The data hold approximately 220,000 distinct CDR3 sequences, with about a quarter observed a single time. The chain has TRBV29-1 and TRBJ2-5, with D tentatively TRBD2 (6 bases). The sequencing input was blood, either unsorted or a sorted T cell fraction (not recorded which). The TCR was taken from a male donor with ankylosing spondylitis or in good health (not recorded which). CDR3 protein: CSSRTAGYQETQYF. The CDR3 DNA reads TGCAGCTCCCGAACTGCGGGGTACCAAGAGACCCAGTACTTC.